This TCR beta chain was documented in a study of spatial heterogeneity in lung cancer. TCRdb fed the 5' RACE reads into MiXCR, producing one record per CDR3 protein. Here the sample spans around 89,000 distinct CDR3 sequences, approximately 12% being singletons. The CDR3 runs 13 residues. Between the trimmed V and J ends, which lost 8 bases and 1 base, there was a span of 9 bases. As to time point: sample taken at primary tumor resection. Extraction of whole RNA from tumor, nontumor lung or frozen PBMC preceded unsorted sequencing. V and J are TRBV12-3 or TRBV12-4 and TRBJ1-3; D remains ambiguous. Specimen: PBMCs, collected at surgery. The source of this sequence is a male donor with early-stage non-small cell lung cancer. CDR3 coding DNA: TGTGCCAGCTTCCGAAGTTCTGGAAACACCATATATTTT. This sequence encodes CASFRSSGNTIYF.